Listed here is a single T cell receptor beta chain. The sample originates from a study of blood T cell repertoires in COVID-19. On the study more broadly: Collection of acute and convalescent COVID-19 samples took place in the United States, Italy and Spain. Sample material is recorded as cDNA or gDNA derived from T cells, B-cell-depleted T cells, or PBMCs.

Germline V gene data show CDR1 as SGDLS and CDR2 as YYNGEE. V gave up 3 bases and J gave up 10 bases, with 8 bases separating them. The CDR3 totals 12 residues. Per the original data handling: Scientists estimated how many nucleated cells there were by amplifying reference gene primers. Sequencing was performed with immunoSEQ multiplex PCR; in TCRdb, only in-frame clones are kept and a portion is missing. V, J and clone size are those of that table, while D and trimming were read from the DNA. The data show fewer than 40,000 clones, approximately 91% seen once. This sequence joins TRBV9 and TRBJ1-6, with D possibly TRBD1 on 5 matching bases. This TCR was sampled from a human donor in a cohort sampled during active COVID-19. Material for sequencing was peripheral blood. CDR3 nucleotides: TGTGCCAGCAGCGCAACAGGATCACCCCTCCACTTT. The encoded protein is CASSATGSPLHF.